Sequencing of this T cell receptor beta chain was carried out in a study of cytomegalovirus exposure and HLA in healthy donors. Study-wide results and limits: Across all donors, roughly uniform sequencing depth was an assumption of the presence/absence analyses. By HLA locus, TCR association rates varied in a later analysis, with DRB1 showing the most and HLA-C the fewest. A few CMV-associated chains were confirmed in vitro to be specific for CMV antigens.

Details on this clone: Its matching antigen is unknown.

Germline V gives CDR1 SGHVS, CDR2 FNYEAQ. V lost 3 bases and J lost 4; bases outside the gene matches: 4. This CDR3 has 14 amino acids. Use of 60 Vbeta and 13 Jbeta primers characterized the PCR. The table came from immunoSEQ multiplex PCR; TCRdb's copy has only in-frame clones and leaves some out. The repertoire holds more than 150,000 clones, roughly 82% seen once, with 1.5% in the top ten. The sequence came from a man between 40 and 49 years old in good health and CMV-seronegative. The chain is built from TRBV7-6 and TRBJ1-2, with 8 bases identical to TRBD1. Sequencing input: PBMCs. The CDR3, as DNA: TGTGCCAGCAGCTTGGGACAGGAAACCTATGGCTACACCTTC. Translation gives CASSLGQETYGYTF.